The TCR beta chain described here comes from a study of T-cell memory formation after mild COVID-19. At the level of the study: The study found TCR clusters largely donor specific. Study outcomes and limitations: Clones contracting across day 15 to 85 had a balanced CD4/CD8 profile; later expanding clones leaned CD4+. CM and EM subsets held most contracting CD4+ clones; EMRA held CD8+ ones.

From 5'RACE with constant-segment primers came TCR alpha and TCR beta cDNA libraries that carried sample barcodes and UMIs. In TCRdb, the 5' RACE reads were re-called with MiXCR into one record per CDR3 protein. Altogether approximately 350,000 distinct CDR3 sequences are present, roughly 14% being singletons, with the ten largest covering 22%. This clonotype was counted many times. Its antigen remains unidentified. Sequence at one end of the junction differs from germline and may be a read error. The CDR3 spans 15 residues. The V gene's germline CDR1 is SGHRS and CDR2 YFSETQ. This rearrangement joins TRBV5-1 to TRBJ2-3, with TRBD2 identical over 12 bases. Sequenced input: PBMCs or a T cell subset sorted from them (not recorded which). The clonotype originates from a man aged 18 to 35 who had mild COVID-19 (a few samples of this study predate the infection). Cell type and time point are not known. The DNA for the CDR3 is TGTGCCAGCTCCCTAGCGGGGGGGTTCACAGATACGCAGTATTTT. It codes for CASSLAGGFTDTQYF.